This T cell receptor (beta chain) derives from a study of vaccination effects on CD4 cells after COVID-19. In the study overall: All study participants received two doses of BNT162b2 or mRNA-1273 vaccine.

Trimming took off 1 base at V and 4 bases at J, with 8 bases between the two ends. From germline, CDR1 is SGHAT and CDR2 FQNNGV. The CDR3 loop spans 14 amino acids. Libraries were prepared by immunoSEQ multiplex PCR; TCRdb keeps only in-frame clonotypes and omits some of them. This table has 50,000 to 65,000 clones, more than 80% appearing once. Comments on this clone: As yet, its antigen is unknown.

Sequencing in the ViraFEST assay came after antigen-specific CD4+ T cells had been expanded with viral peptide pools, which were used to stimulate PBMC. Culturing for roughly 9 days preceded CD4+ T cell isolation. Sequences were derived from CD4+ T cells from PBMCs cultured with HCoV-229E spike peptides, sampled before COVID-19 vaccination. The genes are TRBV11-2 and TRBJ1-3, with D tentatively TRBD1 (5 bases). The receptor comes from a human donor who received a COVID-19 vaccine. The CDR3 loop reads CASSLGGIGNTIYF. The DNA of the CDR3 is TGTGCCAGCAGCTTAGGGGGGATCGGAAACACCATATATTTT.